What follows are 32 T cell receptor beta chains derived from one specimen sequenced in a study of cytomegalovirus exposure and HLA in healthy donors. A multiplex PCR was run with 60 Vbeta primers and 13 Jbeta primers. Profiling relied on immunoSEQ multiplex PCR, and the TCRdb table lists in-frame clones only, not all of them. The sample includes approximately 160,000 clones, 75% of them seen just once. Sequenced material: PBMCs. Source of these receptors: a male donor in good health and CMV-seronegative.

The chain couples TRBV6-4 to TRBJ2-2, with D uncertain. The CDR3 has 13 amino acids. Germline V gene data show CDR1 as MRHNA and CDR2 as SNTAGT. The V end lost 0 bases, the J end lost 6 bases, and 5 bases lay between the germline ends. The CDR3 reads CASSDSSAGELFF. The CDR3 DNA reads as TGTGCCAGCAGTGACTCGAGCGCCGGGGAGCTGTTTTTT.

The chain has TRBV5-1 and TRBJ2-6; TRBD1 is a possible D gene (6 bases). CDR1 is SGHRS and CDR2 is YFSETQ in the germline V gene. V lost 1 base, J lost 0 bases, and 17 bases lay in between. There are 19 residues in the CDR3. The CDR3 bases are TGCGCCAGCAGCTTGTTATTGTCAGGGGCCCTCTCTGGGGCCAACGTCCTGACTTTC. This translates into CASSLLLSGALSGANVLTF.

The chain combines TRBV6-5 with TRBJ2-1; 13 bases are a match to TRBD2. CDR1 is MNHEY, CDR2 SVGAGI, per germline. V shed 6 bases, J shed 12 bases, and the junction held 5 bases outside the gene matches. This CDR3 is 13 amino acids long. The DNA of the CDR3 is TGTGCCAGCAGCCCGGGACTAGCGGGAAGGCAGTTCTTC. Protein: CASSPGLAGRQFF.

This clone was observed a single time. The chain couples TRBV29-1 to TRBJ2-7, with D possibly matching TRBD2 (7 bases). V was cut by 4 bases and J by 2 bases, with 18 bases left in between. CDR1 is SQVTM, CDR2 ANQGSEA, per germline. The CDR3 has 15 amino acids. CDR3 sequence: CSVAGGQGGAYEQYF. The CDR3 DNA reads as TGCAGCGTTGCCGGGGGCCAAGGGGGGGCCTACGAGCAGTACTTC.

V is TRBV14 and J is TRBJ1-4; D not resolved. V was trimmed by 4 bases and J by 4 bases, leaving 7 bases between them. Per the germline V gene, CDR1 is SGHDN and CDR2 is FVKESK. The CDR3 is made up of 13 amino acids. CDR3 DNA sequence: TGTGCCAGCAGCCCAGGACTTAATGAAAAACTGTTTTTT. Translation gives CASSPGLNEKLFF.

The chain couples TRBV30 to TRBJ2-1; D is possibly TRBD2 (6 bases). The V gene lost 0 bases and the J gene lost 8 bases, with 8 bases spanning the gap. CDR3 length: 12 residues. Per the germline V gene, CDR1 is GTSNPN and CDR2 is SVGIG (reference sequence). CDR3 residues: CAWSVRDYEQFF. In nucleotides, the CDR3 is TGTGCCTGGAGTGTAAGGGACTATGAGCAGTTCTTC.

CDR3 sequence reads: CASSLARVDQPQHF. The CDR3 DNA reads as TGTGCCAGCAGCTTAGCTAGAGTCGATCAGCCCCAGCATTTT. The J gene is TRBJ1-5, the V gene TRBV7-2; D not resolved. Trimming removed 0 bases from V and 5 bases from J, with 8 bases in between. The CDR3 totals 14 residues. Germline CDR1 and CDR2: SGHTA and FQGNSA.

The chain has TRBV25-1 and TRBJ2-7; 9 bases match TRBD1. The CDR3 runs 16 residues. CDR1 is MGHDK and CDR2 is SYGVNS in the germline V gene. The J segment lost 4 bases and the V segment lost 5 bases, leaving 12 bases of the junction unmatched. CDR3 loop: CASSNPPGQGSYEQYF. DNA of the CDR3: TGTGCCAGCAGTAATCCCCCGGGACAGGGATCGTACGAGCAGTACTTC.

This rearrangement joins TRBV18 to TRBJ2-3; 8 bases are shared with TRBD1. The J segment lost 8 bases and the V segment lost 5 bases, leaving 6 bases of the junction unmatched. In germline, CDR1 is KGHSH, CDR2 LQKENI. This CDR3 has 13 residues. CDR3 bases: TGTGCCAGCTCAGAGCAGGGGGCTCGTACGCAGTATTTT. This gives the protein CASSEQGARTQYF.

The chain employs TRBV6-1 and TRBJ2-2; D is possibly TRBD2 (5 bases). With 7 bases removed from V and 9 bases from J, the gap between germline ends came to 18 bases. Per the germline V gene, CDR1 is MNHNS and CDR2 is SASEGT. The CDR3 is 14 residues long. In DNA, the CDR3 is TGTGCCAGCAACGGTCAGAGGGCCGGACGGGAGCTGTTTTTT. Protein product: CASNGQRAGRELFF.

This clone showed up just a few times. This chain uses TRBV7-9 with TRBJ2-5, with 7 bases matching TRBD2. The CDR3 sequence is 15 residues long. Germline CDR1 SEHNR, CDR2 FQNEAQ (reference sequence). V lost 1 base and J lost 4; bases outside the gene matches: 6. The DNA of the CDR3 is TGTGCCAGCAGCTTAGGCGGGAGTGAGGGAGAGACCCAGTACTTC. This encodes CASSLGGSEGETQYF.

The chain employs TRBV15 and TRBJ2-5; D is perhaps TRBD1 (6 bases). V lost 8 bases and J lost 2, with 18 bases in between. Germline loops: CDR1 LNHNV, CDR2 YYDKDF (reference sequence). The CDR3 runs to 15 residues. The CDR3 DNA follows: TGTGCCACCCTTGGGTGGCGGACAGAGCAAGAGACCCAGTACTTC. It yields the protein CATLGWRTEQETQYF.

The chain couples TRBV7-9 to TRBJ1-2, with 7 bases identical to TRBD1. The CDR3 length is 17 residues. J was trimmed by 8 bases and V by 1 base; bases with no gene match: 16. Germline V lookup: CDR1 SEHNR, CDR2 FQNEAQ (reference sequence). This CDR3 is CASSLVGRQGSSVGYTF. CDR3 in DNA: TGTGCCAGCAGCTTAGTCGGGAGACAGGGAAGTTCGGTGGGCTACACCTTC.

Comments on this clone: Distinct nucleotide sequences in the sample also encode this CDR3. The gene calls are TRBV27 and TRBJ2-1, with D uncertain. The CDR3 spans 11 residues. CDR1 MNHEY and CDR2 SMNVEV come from the germline V gene (reference sequence). V lost 2 bases and J lost 6, with 2 bases in between. CDR3 sequence reads: CASSLLNEQFF. As DNA, the CDR3 is TGTGCCAGCAGTTTACTCAATGAGCAGTTCTTC.

The chain couples TRBV25-1 to TRBJ1-2; 8 nucleotides line up with TRBD1. Trimming at V came to 10 bases and at J to 5 bases, leaving 9 bases not matched to a gene. The CDR3 loop spans 13 amino acids. Germline V gene sequence: CDR1 MGHDK, CDR2 SYGVNS. CDR3 sequence: CATQGAPPYGYTF. In nucleotides, the CDR3 is TGTGCCACCCAGGGGGCCCCTCCTTATGGCTACACCTTC.

In its sample, this clone was seen a few times. V usage is TRBV6-6 and J usage is TRBJ2-7; tentative D call: TRBD2 (5 bases). The germline gives CDR1 MNHNY, CDR2 SVGAGI (reference sequence). Trimming shortened V by 2 bases and J by 7 bases, and 9 bases separated the two germline ends. The CDR3 runs 12 residues. CDR3 residues: CASSYTGKEQYF. The CDR3 DNA reads TGTGCCAGCAGTTACACGGGAAAGGAGCAGTACTTC.

This sequence joins TRBV27 and TRBJ2-3; maybe TRBD1 (6 bases). Germline V gives CDR1 MNHEY, CDR2 SMNVEV (reference sequence). The CDR3 is 15 amino acids. V was clipped by 5 bases and J by 2 bases, with 14 bases between them. The CDR3 loop is CASSLGQTYTDTQYF. CDR3 nucleotides: TGTGCCAGCAGTCTCGGACAGACCTACACAGATACGCAGTATTTT.

The CDR3, as DNA: TGTGCCAGCAGAGAAACAGGGGGCGCGTTTGGCTACACCTTC. Protein sequence: CASRETGGAFGYTF. The chain combines TRBV6-4 with TRBJ1-2; 9 nucleotides line up with TRBD1. CDR1 and CDR2 (germline): MRHNA, SNTAGT. CDR3 size: 14 residues. V lost 6 bases and J lost 7; bases outside the gene matches: 9.

This clone was seen a few times. This chain's CDR3 is CASSARNTEAFF. The CDR3 DNA reads TGTGCCAGCAGTGCTCGGAACACTGAAGCTTTCTTT. This chain connects TRBV6-4 to TRBJ1-1; D is unresolved. This CDR3 is 12 amino acids long. Trimming pared 4 bases from V and 1 base from J, leaving 4 bases between. Per germline, CDR1 MRHNA and CDR2 SNTAGT.

This chain uses TRBV6-5 with TRBJ2-7; possible D gene TRBD1, 5 bases. The V gene lost 4 bases and the J gene lost 0 bases, with 13 bases spanning the gap. CDR1 is MNHEY, CDR2 SVGAGI, per germline. The CDR3 is made up of 15 amino acids. The CDR3 DNA is TGTGCCAGCAGTTCAGGGTCCGTTAGCTCCTACGAGCAGTACTTC. Amino acid sequence: CASSSGSVSSYEQYF.

V and J are TRBV11-2 and TRBJ2-4; D is uncertain. V was shortened by 1 base and J by 0 bases, with 10 bases between the two germline ends. Germline V gives CDR1 SGHAT, CDR2 FQNNGV. The CDR3 is made up of 16 amino acids. The CDR3 here is CASSLGGSLAKNIQYF. CDR3 nucleotides: TGTGCCAGCAGCTTAGGAGGCAGTCTAGCCAAAAACATTCAGTACTTC.

This chain joins TRBV2 and TRBJ2-2; tentative D call: TRBD2 (5 bases). Germline V lookup: CDR1 SNHLY, CDR2 FYNNEI. Trimming left V 4 bases short and J 0 bases short, with 6 bases between. The CDR3 loop spans 14 amino acids. The CDR3 protein is CASSVEANTGELFF. DNA for the CDR3: TGTGCCAGCAGTGTGGAGGCGAACACCGGGGAGCTGTTTTTT.

The chain has TRBV5-6 and TRBJ2-5, with a weak D call TRBD1 (5 bases). Germline lookup yields CDR1 SGHDT and CDR2 YYEEEE. The ends were cut back, 3 bases at V and 5 bases at J, with 20 bases in the middle. The CDR3 contains 16 residues. The CDR3 nucleotides read TGTGCCAGCAGCTGGGGCGTAGGGGTGCCCACTGAGACCCAGTACTTC. Protein: CASSWGVGVPTETQYF. Combining the CDR3 with reference TRBV5-6 and TRBJ2-5 gives the whole variable domain DAGVTQSPTHLIKTRGQQVTLRCSPKSGHDTVSWYQQALGQGPQFIFQYYEEEERQRGNFPDRFSGHQFPNYSSELNVNALLLGDSALYLCASSWGVGVPTETQYFGPGTRLLVL.

The chain has TRBV19 and TRBJ1-5; D is perhaps TRBD1 (5 bases). V was cut by 6 bases and J by 3 bases, with 6 bases left in between. CDR1 is LNHDA, CDR2 SQIVND, per germline (reference sequence). The CDR3 length is 12 residues. The CDR3 spells CASRDNNQPQHF. The CDR3 DNA sequence: TGTGCCAGTAGGGACAACAATCAGCCCCAGCATTTT.

This clone has a single count. The V and J genes are TRBV6-1 and TRBJ1-3; D is perhaps TRBD1 (5 bases). Deletions cut 2 bases from V and 0 bases from J, with 11 bases between. Germline V gene lookup returns CDR1 MNHNS and CDR2 SASEGT. This CDR3 spans 16 amino acids. CDR3 bases: TGTGCCAGCAGTGAATGGGAGGGGAGCTCTGGAAACACCATATATTTT. Protein: CASSEWEGSSGNTIYF.

V and J are TRBV28 and TRBJ2-1, with D uncertain. V gave up 5 bases and J gave up 7 bases, with 9 bases separating them. The germline V gene has CDR1 MDHEN and CDR2 SYDVKM. The CDR3 contains 12 residues. CDR3 DNA sequence: TGTGCCAGCAGTCCCCCCCCGAATGAGCAGTTCTTC. This sequence encodes CASSPPPNEQFF. The full variable domain, its missing parts supplied by reference TRBV28 and TRBJ2-1, is DVKVTQSSRYLVKRTGEKVFLECVQDMDHENMFWYRQDPGLGLRLIYFSYDVKMKEKGDIPEGYSVSREKKERFSLILESASTNQTSMYLCASSPPPNEQFFGPGTRLTVL.

The chain links TRBV6-5 to TRBJ1-5, with D possibly matching TRBD1 (6 bases). V lost 5 bases to trimming and J lost 4 bases, with 15 bases between them. The CDR3 is 15 residues long. Per germline, CDR1 MNHEY and CDR2 SVGAGI. CDR3 loop: CASSAAGEGNQPQHF. Here the CDR3 DNA reads TGTGCCAGCAGTGCCGCAGGGGAAGGAAATCAGCCCCAGCATTTT.

V usage is TRBV19 and J usage is TRBJ2-5; a weak D match, TRBD1 (5 bases). The CDR3 extends over 14 amino acids. Trimming took 6 bases from V and 5 from J, leaving 16 bases between them. Germline CDR1 LNHDA, CDR2 SQIVND (reference sequence). CDR3 coding DNA: TGTGCCAGTAGAAGGGAAGGGGCGGAGGAGACCCAGTACTTC. Amino acid sequence: CASRREGAEETQYF.

This sequence joins TRBV30 and TRBJ2-6, with 7 nucleotides matching TRBD1. The V gene's germline CDR1 is GTSNPN and CDR2 SVGIG (reference sequence). The CDR3 extends over 20 amino acids. The trim removed 2 bases at V and 0 bases at J, leaving 16 bases unmatched. Here the CDR3 DNA reads TGTGCCTGGAGTCTATCCCGGACAGGTACTTTCCTCTCTGGGGCCAACGTCCTGACTTTC. Encoded protein: CAWSLSRTGTFLSGANVLTF.

The CDR3 DNA reads as TGTGCCAGCAGTTGGGTTGGAGGGAACTATGGCTACACCTTC. It encodes CASSWVGGNYGYTF. The chain couples TRBV6-5 to TRBJ1-2; no reliable D call. Germline V gives CDR1 MNHEY, CDR2 SVGAGI. CDR3 length equals 14 residues. Trimming left V 4 bases short and J 2 bases short, with 11 bases between.

The J gene is TRBJ1-5, the V gene TRBV28; TRBD1 aligns across 8 bases. This CDR3 comprises 15 residues. Germline CDR1 reads MDHEN; CDR2 reads SYDVKM. V lost 5 bases to trimming and J lost 2 bases; unmatched junction nucleotides: 5. The CDR3 loop is CASSPRQGRNQPQHF. DNA for the CDR3: TGTGCCAGCAGTCCCAGACAGGGGCGCAATCAGCCCCAGCATTTT. Complete variable domain (other parts from reference TRBV28 and TRBJ1-5): DVKVTQSSRYLVKRTGEKVFLECVQDMDHENMFWYRQDPGLGLRLIYFSYDVKMKEKGDIPEGYSVSREKKERFSLILESASTNQTSMYLCASSPRQGRNQPQHFGDGTRLSIL.

The genes are TRBV25-1 and TRBJ2-5, with D perhaps matching TRBD2 (6 bases). Trimming took 8 bases from V and 0 from J, leaving 16 bases between them. Germline V gives CDR1 MGHDK, CDR2 SYGVNS. The CDR3 runs to 15 residues. CDR3 DNA: TGTGCCAGCGGCCGGAGGGCCCTGTACCAAGAGACCCAGTACTTC. It yields the protein CASGRRALYQETQYF.